This entry is about one TCR beta chain. Antigen unknown. The primer mix had 60 Vbeta and 13 Jbeta primers. Repertoires were generated with immunoSEQ multiplex PCR, while TCRdb's copy carries only in-frame clones and drops some. Of about 130,000 clones listed, less than 80% are singletons. The CDR3 covers 16 residues. In germline, CDR1 is LNHNV, CDR2 YYDKDF (reference sequence). V lost 1 base and J lost 2, with 14 bases in between. The data originate from a study of cytomegalovirus exposure and HLA in healthy donors. Regarding the study as a whole: Another analysis was done later, and it associated approximately 15,000 TCR beta sequences with HLA alleles at 0.05 false discovery rate.

The V gene is TRBV15, the J gene TRBJ1-1; possible D gene TRBD1, 5 bases. Sequenced sample: PBMCs. This clonotype was sampled from a man aged 40-49 years in good health and CMV-seropositive. CDR3 sequence reads: CATSRGVGGTNTEAFF. CDR3 DNA: TGTGCCACCAGCAGAGGAGTAGGAGGGACTAACACTGAAGCTTTCTTT. The whole variable domain, remainder taken from reference TRBV15 and TRBJ1-1, is DAMVIQNPRYQVTQFGKPVTLSCSQTLNHNVMYWYQQKSSQAPKLLFHYYDKDFNNEADTPDNFQSRRPNTSFCFLDIRSPGLGDTAMYLCATSRGVGGTNTEAFFGQGTRLTVV.